The clone carrying this TCR beta chain was picked up a small number of times. With 1 base removed from V and 8 bases from J, the gap between germline ends came to 8 bases. Germline CDR1 MNHNS, CDR2 SASEGT. This CDR3 spans 12 amino acids. The source of the sample is a study of blood T cell repertoires in COVID-19. About the research overall: COVID-19 samples, acute and convalescent, were from the United States, Italy and Spain.

As processed by the authors: Amplified reference gene primers provided the basis for estimating nucleated cell counts. The protocol was immunoSEQ multiplex PCR, while the TCRdb copy is restricted to in-frame clones and leaves out a portion. The V and J calls and clone size are taken from that table; D and trimming were inferred from the DNA. The table includes some 230,000 clones, roughly 88% detected once. This clonotype was sampled from a man younger than 40 who had recovered from COVID-19. Specimen: peripheral blood. The chain employs TRBV6-1 and TRBJ1-1; D perhaps matches TRBD1 (6 bases). In DNA form, the CDR3 reads TGTGCCAGCAGTGAAGACAGGGTAGAAGCTTTCTTT. Its translation: CASSEDRVEAFF.